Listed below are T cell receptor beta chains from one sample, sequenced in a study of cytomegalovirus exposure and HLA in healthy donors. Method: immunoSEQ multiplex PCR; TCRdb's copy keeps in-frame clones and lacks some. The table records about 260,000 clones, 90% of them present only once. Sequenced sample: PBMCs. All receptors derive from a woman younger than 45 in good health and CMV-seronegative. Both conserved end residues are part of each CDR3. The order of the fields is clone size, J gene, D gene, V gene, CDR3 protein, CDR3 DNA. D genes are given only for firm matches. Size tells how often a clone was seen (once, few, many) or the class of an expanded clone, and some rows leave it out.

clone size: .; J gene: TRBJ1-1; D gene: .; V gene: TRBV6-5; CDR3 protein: CASSYDKGTEAFF; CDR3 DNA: TGTGCCAGCAGTTACGACAAGGGCACTGAAGCTTTCTTT
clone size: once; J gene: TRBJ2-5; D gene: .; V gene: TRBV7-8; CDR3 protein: CASIKKGLETQYF; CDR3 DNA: TGTGCCAGCATAAAAAAGGGCCTAGAGACCCAGTACTTC
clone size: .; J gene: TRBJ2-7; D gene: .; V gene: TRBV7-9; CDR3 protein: CASSLAGGDEQYF; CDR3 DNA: TGTGCCAGCAGCTTAGCGGGGGGTGACGAGCAGTACTTC
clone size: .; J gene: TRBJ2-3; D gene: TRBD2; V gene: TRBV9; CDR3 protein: CASSVGVAGGTDTQYF; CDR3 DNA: TGTGCCAGCAGCGTAGGGGTAGCGGGAGGCACAGATACGCAGTATTTT
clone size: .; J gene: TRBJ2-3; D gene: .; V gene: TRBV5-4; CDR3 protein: CASRGREAHTDTQYF; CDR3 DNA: TGTGCCAGCAGAGGGCGAGAGGCCCACACAGATACGCAGTATTTT
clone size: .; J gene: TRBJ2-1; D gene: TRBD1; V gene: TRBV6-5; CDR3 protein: CASRGQGPYNEQFF; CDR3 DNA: TGTGCCAGCAGGGGACAGGGGCCATACAATGAGCAGTTCTTC
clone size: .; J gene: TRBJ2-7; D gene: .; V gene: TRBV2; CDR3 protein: CASSRGYSYEQYF; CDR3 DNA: TGTGCCAGCTCTCGGGGATACTCCTACGAGCAGTACTTC
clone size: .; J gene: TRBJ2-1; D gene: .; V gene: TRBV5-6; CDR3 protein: CASSWSLVTLYNEQFF; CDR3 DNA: TGTGCCAGCAGCTGGAGTCTGGTTACCCTTTACAATGAGCAGTTCTTC
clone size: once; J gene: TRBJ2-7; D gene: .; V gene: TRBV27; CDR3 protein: CASSLRGRVYEQYF; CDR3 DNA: TGTGCCAGCAGTTTAAGAGGTAGGGTCTACGAGCAGTACTTC
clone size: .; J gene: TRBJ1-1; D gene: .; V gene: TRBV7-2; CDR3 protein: CASSLARRRNTEAFF; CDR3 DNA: TGTGCCAGCAGCTTAGCGCGGCGGAGGAACACTGAAGCTTTCTTT
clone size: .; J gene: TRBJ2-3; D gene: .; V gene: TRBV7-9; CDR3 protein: CASSPPGQSTDTQYF; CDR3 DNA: TGTGCCAGCAGCCCCCCGGGACAAAGCACAGATACGCAGTATTTT